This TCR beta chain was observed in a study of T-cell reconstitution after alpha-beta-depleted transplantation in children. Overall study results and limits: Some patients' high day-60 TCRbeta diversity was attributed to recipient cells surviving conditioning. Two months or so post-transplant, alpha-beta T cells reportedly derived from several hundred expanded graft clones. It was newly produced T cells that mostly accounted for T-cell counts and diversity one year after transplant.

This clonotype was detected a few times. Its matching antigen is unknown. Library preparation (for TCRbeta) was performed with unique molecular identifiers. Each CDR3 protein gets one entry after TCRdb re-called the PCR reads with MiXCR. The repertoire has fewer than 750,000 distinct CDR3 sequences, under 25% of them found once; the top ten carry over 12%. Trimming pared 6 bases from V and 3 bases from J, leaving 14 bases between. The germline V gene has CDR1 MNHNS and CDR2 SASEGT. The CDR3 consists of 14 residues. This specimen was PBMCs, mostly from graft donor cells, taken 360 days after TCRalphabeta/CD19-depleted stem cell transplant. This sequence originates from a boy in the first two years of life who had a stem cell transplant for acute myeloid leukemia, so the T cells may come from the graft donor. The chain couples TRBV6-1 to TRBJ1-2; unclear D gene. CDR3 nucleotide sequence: TGTGCCAGCAGCCAATCAAGAGCATACTATGGCTACACCTTC. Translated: CASSQSRAYYGYTF.